This TCR beta chain was sequenced during a study of T-cell reconstitution after alpha-beta-depleted transplantation in children. Study-wide points: In patients about two months after transplant, alpha-beta T cells reportedly arose from several hundred expanded graft clones. Some patients' high day-60 TCRbeta diversity was traced to surviving recipient T cells and thymic progenitors.

Germline V gene lookup returns CDR1 SQVTM and CDR2 ANQGSEA. V lost 4 bases and J lost 7, with 14 bases in between. CDR3 length: 13 residues. Preparing the TCRbeta library involved the use of unique molecular identifiers. TCRdb redid the calling of the PCR reads with MiXCR, one entry per CDR3 protein. The sample lists just over 200,000 distinct CDR3 sequences, under 8.5% occurring once. This clonotype was found many times. Its antigen is unidentified. The genes are TRBV29-1 and TRBJ1-5; tentatively, D is TRBD1 (6 bases). This specimen consisted of PBMCs, mostly from graft donor cells, obtained 360 days after TCRalphabeta/CD19-depleted stem cell transplant. The sequence was collected from a male patient aged 2 to 10 who had a stem cell transplant for acute myeloid leukemia, so the T cells may come from the graft donor. The CDR3 protein is CSVVPEGDQPQHF. The CDR3 DNA sequence: TGCAGCGTTGTGCCGGAGGGGGACCAGCCCCAGCATTTT.